Listed below are T cell receptor beta chains from one sample, sequenced in a study of CD4 T cells in relation to SARS-CoV-2 and coronaviruses. Their antigens remain unidentified. Clones were read by immunoSEQ multiplex PCR, and TCRdb kept only the in-frame ones, dropping some. This table has about 43,000 clones, more than 65% appearing once. Sequencing used naive CD4+ T cells from PBMCs, cultured in vitro. These receptors all come from an adult with COVID-19. Both conserved end residues are part of each CDR3. Each record gives: CDR3 DNA, CDR3 protein, J gene, clone size, D gene, V gene. D genes are given only for firm matches. Only some rows state a clone size, as once, few, many or a class for expanded clones.

TGTGCCAGCCTGGGACTAGCGTTCCCCGAGCAGTACTTC CASLGLAFPEQYF TRBJ2-7 - TRBD2 TRBV2
TGCGCCAGCAGCTTTCTGGTTTCGGGCTCTGGGGCCAACGTCCTGACTTTC CASSFLVSGSGANVLTF TRBJ2-6 - - TRBV5-1
TGTGCCAGCAGTTTAAGCAGTGTCCCCTACGAGCAGTACTTC CASSLSSVPYEQYF TRBJ2-7 - - TRBV28
TGTGCCAGTAAGGGCCGCAGCGGGAGTGATGAGCAGTTCTTC CASKGRSGSDEQFF TRBJ2-1 - TRBD2 TRBV19
TGTGCCAGCGCCACGAGGGGACAGGGGGCGGCCAAAAACATTCAGTACTTC CASATRGQGAAKNIQYF TRBJ2-4 - TRBD1 TRBV28
TGTGCCAGCACCAGGGACGGTCGGGATGGTGAAGCTTTCTTT CASTRDGRDGEAFF TRBJ1-1 - - TRBV2
TGTGCCAGCAAGTGGAGGGGGAGCACAGATACGCAGTATTTT CASKWRGSTDTQYF TRBJ2-3 few - TRBV2
TGTGCCAGCAGCCGACAGGCGGGAGTGGGCTTGGAGCAGTACTTC CASSRQAGVGLEQYF TRBJ2-7 - - TRBV3-1/TRBV3-2
TGTGCCACCAGTGAACCGGGTCTGGAGACCCAGTACTTC CATSEPGLETQYF TRBJ2-5 once - TRBV24-1
TGTGCCAGCAGCCCCTGGGGGACAGGGACCTACGAGCAGTACTTC CASSPWGTGTYEQYF TRBJ2-7 - TRBD1 TRBV11-1
TGTGCCAGCAGCTTGTATGGAGAGGGTTTGACCATATATTTT CASSLYGEGLTIYF TRBJ1-3 - - TRBV5-4
TGTGCCAGCAGCCAACCCCCCCCCGGGGAGCTGTTTTTT CASSQPPPGELFF TRBJ2-2 - - TRBV14
TGTGCCAGCAGGGGTGGGGGGTTCTACACCGGGGAGCTGTTTTTT CASRGGGFYTGELFF TRBJ2-2 - - TRBV2
TGTGCCTGGCTTCAGGGGTGGGCTGAAGCTTTCTTT CAWLQGWAEAFF TRBJ1-1 - - TRBV30
TGTGCCAGCAGTTACTCGAGGGCACGTAACAATCAGCCCCAGCATTTT CASSYSRARNNQPQHF TRBJ1-5 - - TRBV6-6
TGTGCCAGCAGCCCCGAGACTAGCGGTGAGCAGTTCTTC CASSPETSGEQFF TRBJ2-1 - TRBD2 TRBV9
TGTGCCAGCTCACCCGGGACAGAAACTTACGAGCAGTACTTC CASSPGTETYEQYF TRBJ2-7 once TRBD1 TRBV18
TGTGCCAGCAGGCCCGGGGGACAGCGGACTGGGACCCAGTACTTC CASRPGGQRTGTQYF TRBJ2-5 - - TRBV28